This T cell receptor beta chain comes out of a study of cytomegalovirus exposure and HLA in healthy donors. Background on the study: HLA-typed donors were the source of approximately 88 million unique TCRs, which an early data release held. Findings and caveats of the study: According to the study, around 150 TCR beta chains were cytomegalovirus-associated.

Vbeta (60) and Jbeta (13) primers were used in the PCR. Clones were sequenced by immunoSEQ multiplex PCR, and TCRdb holds only the in-frame ones, with some missing. The table has about 140,000 clones, about 9.2% seen once. A remark on this clone: Its antigen remains unknown.

Sequencing used PBMCs. The TCR was taken from a woman between 40 and 55 years old in good health and CMV-seropositive.

Written as DNA, the CDR3 is TGTGCCAGTGACAGGGGAACCGGAAACACCATATATTTT. This codes for CASDRGTGNTIYF. The gene calls are TRBV19 and TRBJ1-3; TRBD1 aligns across 8 bases. From germline, CDR1 is LNHDA and CDR2 SQIVND (reference sequence). The ends lost 8 bases at V and 4 bases at J; junction bases unmatched: 4. This CDR3 has 13 residues. Full variable domain (outside the CDR3, taken from reference TRBV19 and TRBJ1-3): DGGITQSPKYLFRKEGQNVTLSCEQNLNHDAMYWYRQDPGQGLRLIYYSQIVNDFQKGDIAEGYSVSREKKESFPLTVTSAQKNPTAFYLCASDRGTGNTIYFGEGSWLTVV.